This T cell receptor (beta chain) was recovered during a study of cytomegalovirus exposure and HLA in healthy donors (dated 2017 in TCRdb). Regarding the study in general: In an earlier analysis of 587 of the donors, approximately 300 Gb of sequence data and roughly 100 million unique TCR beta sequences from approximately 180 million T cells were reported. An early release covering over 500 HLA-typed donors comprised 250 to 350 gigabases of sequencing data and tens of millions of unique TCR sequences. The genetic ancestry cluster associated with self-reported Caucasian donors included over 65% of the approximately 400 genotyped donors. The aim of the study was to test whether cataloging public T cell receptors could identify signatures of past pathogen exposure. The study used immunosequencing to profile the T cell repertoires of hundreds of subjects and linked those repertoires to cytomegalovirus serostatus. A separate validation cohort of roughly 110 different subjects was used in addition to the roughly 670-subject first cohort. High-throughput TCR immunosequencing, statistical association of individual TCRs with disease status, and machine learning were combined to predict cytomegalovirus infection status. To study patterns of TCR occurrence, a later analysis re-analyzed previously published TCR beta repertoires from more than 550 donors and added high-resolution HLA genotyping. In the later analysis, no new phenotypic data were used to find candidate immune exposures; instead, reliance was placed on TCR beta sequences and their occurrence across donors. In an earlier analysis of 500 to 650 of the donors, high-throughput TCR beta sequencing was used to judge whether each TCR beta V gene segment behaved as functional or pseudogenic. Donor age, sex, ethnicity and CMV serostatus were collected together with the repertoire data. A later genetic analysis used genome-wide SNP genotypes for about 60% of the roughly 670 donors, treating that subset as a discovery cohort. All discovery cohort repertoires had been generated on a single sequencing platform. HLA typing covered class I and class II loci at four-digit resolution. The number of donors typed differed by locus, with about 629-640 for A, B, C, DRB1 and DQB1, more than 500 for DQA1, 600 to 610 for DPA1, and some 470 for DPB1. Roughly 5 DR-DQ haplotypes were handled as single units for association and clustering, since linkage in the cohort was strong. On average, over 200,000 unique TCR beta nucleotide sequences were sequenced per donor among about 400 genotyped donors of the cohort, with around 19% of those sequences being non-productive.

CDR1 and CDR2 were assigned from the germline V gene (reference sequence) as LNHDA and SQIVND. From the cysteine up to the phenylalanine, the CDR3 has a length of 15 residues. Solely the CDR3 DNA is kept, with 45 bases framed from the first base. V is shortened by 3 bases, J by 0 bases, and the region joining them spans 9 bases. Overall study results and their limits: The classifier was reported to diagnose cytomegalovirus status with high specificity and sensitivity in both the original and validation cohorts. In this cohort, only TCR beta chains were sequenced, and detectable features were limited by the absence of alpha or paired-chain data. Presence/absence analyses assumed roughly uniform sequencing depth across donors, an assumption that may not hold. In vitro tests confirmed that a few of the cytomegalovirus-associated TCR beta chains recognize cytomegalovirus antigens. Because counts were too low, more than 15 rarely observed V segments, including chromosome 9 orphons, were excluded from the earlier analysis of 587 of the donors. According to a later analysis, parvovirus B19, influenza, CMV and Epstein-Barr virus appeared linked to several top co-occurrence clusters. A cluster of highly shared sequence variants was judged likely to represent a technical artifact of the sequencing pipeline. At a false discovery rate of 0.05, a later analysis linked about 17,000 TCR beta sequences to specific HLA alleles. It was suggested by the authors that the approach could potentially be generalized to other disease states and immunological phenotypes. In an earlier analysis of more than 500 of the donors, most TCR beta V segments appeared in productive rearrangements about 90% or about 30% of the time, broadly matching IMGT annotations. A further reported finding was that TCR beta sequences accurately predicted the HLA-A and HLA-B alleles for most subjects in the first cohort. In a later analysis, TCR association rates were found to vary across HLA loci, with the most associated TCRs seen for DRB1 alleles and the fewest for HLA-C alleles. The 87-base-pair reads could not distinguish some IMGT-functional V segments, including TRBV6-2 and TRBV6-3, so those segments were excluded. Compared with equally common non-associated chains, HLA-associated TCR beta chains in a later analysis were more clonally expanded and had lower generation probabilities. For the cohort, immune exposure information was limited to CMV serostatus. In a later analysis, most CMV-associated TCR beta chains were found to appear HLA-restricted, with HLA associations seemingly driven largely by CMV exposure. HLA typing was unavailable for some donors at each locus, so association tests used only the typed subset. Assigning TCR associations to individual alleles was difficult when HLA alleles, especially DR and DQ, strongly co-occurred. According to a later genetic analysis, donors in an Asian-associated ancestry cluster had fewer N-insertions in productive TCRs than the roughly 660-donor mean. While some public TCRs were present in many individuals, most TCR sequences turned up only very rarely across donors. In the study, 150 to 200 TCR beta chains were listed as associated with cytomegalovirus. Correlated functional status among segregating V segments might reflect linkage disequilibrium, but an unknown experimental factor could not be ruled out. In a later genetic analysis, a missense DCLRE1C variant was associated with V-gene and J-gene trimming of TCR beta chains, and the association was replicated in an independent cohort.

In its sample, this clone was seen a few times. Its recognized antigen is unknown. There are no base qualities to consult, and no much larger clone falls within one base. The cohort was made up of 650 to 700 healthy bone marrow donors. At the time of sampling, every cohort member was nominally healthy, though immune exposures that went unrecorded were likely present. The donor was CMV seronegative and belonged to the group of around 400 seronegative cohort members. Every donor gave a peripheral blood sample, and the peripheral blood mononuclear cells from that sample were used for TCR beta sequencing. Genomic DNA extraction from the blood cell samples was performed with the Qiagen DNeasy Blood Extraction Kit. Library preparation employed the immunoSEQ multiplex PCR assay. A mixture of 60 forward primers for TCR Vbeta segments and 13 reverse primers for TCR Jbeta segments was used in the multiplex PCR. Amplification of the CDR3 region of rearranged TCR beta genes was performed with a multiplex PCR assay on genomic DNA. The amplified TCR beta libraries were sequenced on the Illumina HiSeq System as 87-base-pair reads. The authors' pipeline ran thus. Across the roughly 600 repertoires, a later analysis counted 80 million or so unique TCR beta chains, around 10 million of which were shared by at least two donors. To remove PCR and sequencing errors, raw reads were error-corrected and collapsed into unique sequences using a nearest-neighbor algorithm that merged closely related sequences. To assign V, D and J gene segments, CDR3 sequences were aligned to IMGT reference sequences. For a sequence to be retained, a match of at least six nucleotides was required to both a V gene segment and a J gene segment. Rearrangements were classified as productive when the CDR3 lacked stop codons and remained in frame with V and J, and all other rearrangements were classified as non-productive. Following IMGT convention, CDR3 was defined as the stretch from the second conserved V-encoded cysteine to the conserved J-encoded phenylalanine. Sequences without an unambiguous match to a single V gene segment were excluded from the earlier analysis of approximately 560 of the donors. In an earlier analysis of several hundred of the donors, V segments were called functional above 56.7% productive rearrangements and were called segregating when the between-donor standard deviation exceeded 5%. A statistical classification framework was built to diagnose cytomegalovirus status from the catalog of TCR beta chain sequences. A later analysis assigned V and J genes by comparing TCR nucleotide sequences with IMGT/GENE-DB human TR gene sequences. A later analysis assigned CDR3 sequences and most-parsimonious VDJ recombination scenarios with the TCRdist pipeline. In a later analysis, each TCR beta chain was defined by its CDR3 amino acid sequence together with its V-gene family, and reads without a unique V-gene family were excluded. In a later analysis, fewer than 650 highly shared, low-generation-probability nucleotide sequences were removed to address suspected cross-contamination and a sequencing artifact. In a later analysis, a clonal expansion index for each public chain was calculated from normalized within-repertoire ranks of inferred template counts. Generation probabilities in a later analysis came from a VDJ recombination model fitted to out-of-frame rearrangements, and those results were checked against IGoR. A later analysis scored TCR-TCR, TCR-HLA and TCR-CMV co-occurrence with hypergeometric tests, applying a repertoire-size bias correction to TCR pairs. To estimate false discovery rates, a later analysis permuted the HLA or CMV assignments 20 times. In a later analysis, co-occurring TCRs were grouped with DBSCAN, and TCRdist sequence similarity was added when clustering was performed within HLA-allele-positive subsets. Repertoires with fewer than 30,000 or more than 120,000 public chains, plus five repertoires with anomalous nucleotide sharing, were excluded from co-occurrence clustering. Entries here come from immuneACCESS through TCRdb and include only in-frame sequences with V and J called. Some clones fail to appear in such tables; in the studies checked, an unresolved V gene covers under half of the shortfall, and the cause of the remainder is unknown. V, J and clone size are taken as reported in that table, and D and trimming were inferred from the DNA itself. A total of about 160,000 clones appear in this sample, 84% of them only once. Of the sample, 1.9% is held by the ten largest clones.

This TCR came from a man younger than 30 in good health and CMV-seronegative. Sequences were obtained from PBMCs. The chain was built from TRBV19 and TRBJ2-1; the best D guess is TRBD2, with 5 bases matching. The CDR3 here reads CASSIGLASYNEQFF. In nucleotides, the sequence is TGTGCCAGTAGTATCGGGCTAGCCTCCTACAATGAGCAGTTCTTC.